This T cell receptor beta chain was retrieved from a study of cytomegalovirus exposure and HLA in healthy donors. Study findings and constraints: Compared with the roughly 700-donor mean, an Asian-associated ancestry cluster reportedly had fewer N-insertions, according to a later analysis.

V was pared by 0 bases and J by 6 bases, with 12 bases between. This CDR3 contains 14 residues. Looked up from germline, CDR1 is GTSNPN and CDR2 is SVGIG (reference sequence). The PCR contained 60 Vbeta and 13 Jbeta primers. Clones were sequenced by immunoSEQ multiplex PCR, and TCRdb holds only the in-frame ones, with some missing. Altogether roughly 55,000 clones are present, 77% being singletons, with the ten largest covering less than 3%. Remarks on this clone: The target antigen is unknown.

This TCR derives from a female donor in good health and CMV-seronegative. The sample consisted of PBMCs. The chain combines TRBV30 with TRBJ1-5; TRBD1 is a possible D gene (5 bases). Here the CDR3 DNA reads TGTGCCTGGAGTGTAGGGCTGCAGGGTCAGCCCCAGCATTTT. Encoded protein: CAWSVGLQGQPQHF.